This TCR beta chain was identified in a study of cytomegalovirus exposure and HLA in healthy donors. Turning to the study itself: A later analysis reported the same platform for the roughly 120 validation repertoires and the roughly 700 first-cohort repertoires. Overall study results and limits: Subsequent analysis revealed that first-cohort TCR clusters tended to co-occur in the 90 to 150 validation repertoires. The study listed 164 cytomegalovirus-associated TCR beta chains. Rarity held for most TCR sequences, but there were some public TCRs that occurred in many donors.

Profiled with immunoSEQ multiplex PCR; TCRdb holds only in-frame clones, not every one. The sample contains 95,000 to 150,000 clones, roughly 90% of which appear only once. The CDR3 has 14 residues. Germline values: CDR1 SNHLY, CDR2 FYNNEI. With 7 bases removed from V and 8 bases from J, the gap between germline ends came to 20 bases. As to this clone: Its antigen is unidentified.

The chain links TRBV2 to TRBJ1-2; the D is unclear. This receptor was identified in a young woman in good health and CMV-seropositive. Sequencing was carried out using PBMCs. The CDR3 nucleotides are TGTGCCAGCAATCTTGGGCCTCTCATGGGCGGCTACACCTTC. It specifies CASNLGPLMGGYTF.